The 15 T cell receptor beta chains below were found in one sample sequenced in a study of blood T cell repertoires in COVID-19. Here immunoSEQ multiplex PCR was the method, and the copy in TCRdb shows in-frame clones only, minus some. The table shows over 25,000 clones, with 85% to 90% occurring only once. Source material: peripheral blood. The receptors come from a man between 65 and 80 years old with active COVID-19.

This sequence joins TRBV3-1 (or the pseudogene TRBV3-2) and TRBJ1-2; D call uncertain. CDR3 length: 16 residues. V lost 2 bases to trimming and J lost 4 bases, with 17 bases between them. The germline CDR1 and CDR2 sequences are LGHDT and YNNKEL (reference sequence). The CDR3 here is CASSQRAGETTYGYTF. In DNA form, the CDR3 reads TGTGCCAGCAGCCAAAGGGCGGGAGAAACCACCTATGGCTACACCTTC.

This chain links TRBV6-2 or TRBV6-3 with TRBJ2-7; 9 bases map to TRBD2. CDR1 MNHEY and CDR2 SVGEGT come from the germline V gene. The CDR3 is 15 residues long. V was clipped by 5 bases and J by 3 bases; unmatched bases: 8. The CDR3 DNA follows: TGTGCCAGCAGTATCGCCGCGGGAGGGAACTACGAGCAGTACTTC. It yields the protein CASSIAAGGNYEQYF.

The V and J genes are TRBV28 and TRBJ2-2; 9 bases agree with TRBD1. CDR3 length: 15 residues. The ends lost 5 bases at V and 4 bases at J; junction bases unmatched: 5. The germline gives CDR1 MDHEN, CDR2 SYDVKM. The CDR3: CASSPPGQGTGELFF. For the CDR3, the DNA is TGTGCCAGCAGTCCCCCGGGACAGGGCACCGGGGAGCTGTTTTTT.

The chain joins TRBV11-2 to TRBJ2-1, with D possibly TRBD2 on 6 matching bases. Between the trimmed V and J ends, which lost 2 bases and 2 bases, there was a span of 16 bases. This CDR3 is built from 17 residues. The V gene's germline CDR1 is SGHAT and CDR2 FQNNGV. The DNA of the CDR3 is TGTGCCAGCAGCTTAACCCCCCCGGGGGACCCCTACAATGAGCAGTTCTTC. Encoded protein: CASSLTPPGDPYNEQFF.

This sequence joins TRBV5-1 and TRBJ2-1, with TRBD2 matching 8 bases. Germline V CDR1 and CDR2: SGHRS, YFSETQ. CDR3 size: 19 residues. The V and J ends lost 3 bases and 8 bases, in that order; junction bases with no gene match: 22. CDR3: CASSSLAHRASGSSYEQFF. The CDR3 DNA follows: TGCGCCAGCAGCTCACTGGCCCATCGGGCGAGCGGGAGTAGCTATGAGCAGTTCTTC. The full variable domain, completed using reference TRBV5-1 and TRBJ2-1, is KAGVTQTPRYLIKTRGQQVTLSCSPISGHRSVSWYQQTPGQGLQFLFEYFSETQRNKGNFPGRFSGRQFSNSRSEMNVSTLELGDSALYLCASSSLAHRASGSSYEQFFGPGTRLTVL.

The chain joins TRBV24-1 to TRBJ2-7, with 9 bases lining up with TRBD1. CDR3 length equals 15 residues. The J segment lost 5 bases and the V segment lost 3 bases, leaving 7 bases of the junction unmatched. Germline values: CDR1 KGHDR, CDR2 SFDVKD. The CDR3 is CATSDPGTGLNEQYF. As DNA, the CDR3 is TGTGCCACCAGTGATCCCGGGACAGGGCTAAACGAGCAGTACTTC.

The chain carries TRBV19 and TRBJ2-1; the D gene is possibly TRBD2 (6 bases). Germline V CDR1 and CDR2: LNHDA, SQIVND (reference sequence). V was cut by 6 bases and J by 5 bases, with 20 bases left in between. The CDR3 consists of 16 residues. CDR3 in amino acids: CASRPIAETGNNEQFF. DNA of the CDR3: TGTGCCAGTAGGCCCATAGCGGAAACGGGGAACAATGAGCAGTTCTTC.

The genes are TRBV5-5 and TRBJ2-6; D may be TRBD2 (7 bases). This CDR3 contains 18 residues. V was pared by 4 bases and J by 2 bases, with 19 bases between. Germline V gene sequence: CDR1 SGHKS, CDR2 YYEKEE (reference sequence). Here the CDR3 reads CASSRSGGGATGANVLTF. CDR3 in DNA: TGTGCCAGCAGCCGGTCGGGGGGCGGGGCTACTGGGGCCAACGTCCTGACTTTC. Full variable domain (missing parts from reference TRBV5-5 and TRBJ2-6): DAGVTQSPTHLIKTRGQQVTLRCSPISGHKSVSWYQQVLGQGPQFIFQYYEKEERGRGNFPDRFSARQFPNYSSELNVNALLLGDSALYLCASSRSGGGATGANVLTFGAGSRLTVL.

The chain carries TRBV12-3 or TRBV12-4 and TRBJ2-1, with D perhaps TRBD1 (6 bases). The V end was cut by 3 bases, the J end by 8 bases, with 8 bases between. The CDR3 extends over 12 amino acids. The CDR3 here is CASSLGAHEQFF. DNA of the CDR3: TGTGCCAGCAGTTTGGGGGCCCATGAGCAGTTCTTC.

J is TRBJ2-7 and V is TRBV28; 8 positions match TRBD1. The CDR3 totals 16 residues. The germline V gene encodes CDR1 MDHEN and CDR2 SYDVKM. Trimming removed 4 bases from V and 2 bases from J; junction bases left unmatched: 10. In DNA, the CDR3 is TGTGCCAGCAGTTCCGGAGGACAGGGACTGACCTACGAGCAGTACTTC. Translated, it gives CASSSGGQGLTYEQYF. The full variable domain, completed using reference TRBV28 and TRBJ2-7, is DVKVTQSSRYLVKRTGEKVFLECVQDMDHENMFWYRQDPGLGLRLIYFSYDVKMKEKGDIPEGYSVSREKKERFSLILESASTNQTSMYLCASSSGGQGLTYEQYFGPGTRLTVT.

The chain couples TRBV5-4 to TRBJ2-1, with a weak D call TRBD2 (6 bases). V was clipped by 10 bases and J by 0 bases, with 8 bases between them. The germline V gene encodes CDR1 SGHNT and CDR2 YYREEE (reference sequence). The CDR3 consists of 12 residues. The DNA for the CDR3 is TGTGCCGCGGGGAGCTCCTACAATGAGCAGTTCTTC. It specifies CAAGSSYNEQFF.

The CDR3 DNA follows: TGCGCCAGCCGAAGGGGAGGGCCGACGGAGACCCAGTACTTC. It translates to CASRRGGPTETQYF. This sequence joins TRBV10-2 and TRBJ2-5; 7 bases line up with TRBD2. The CDR3 is 14 residues long. Germline lookup yields CDR1 WSHSY and CDR2 SAAADI. With V trimmed by 8 bases and J by 5 bases, 11 bases remained unmatched.

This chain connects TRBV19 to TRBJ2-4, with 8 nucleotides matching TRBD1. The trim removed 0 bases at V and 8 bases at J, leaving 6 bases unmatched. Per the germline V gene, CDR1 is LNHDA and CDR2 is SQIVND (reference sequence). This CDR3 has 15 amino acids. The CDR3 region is CASSIDTGGSDIQYF. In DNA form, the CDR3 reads TGTGCCAGTAGTATAGATACAGGGGGGTCTGACATTCAGTACTTC.

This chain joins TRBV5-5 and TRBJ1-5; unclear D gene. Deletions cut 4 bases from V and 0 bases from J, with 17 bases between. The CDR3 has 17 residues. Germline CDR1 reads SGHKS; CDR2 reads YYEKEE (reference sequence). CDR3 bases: TGTGCCAGCAGCCCGGAGGTGCGGGGATTTAGCAATCAGCCCCAGCATTTT. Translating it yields CASSPEVRGFSNQPQHF.

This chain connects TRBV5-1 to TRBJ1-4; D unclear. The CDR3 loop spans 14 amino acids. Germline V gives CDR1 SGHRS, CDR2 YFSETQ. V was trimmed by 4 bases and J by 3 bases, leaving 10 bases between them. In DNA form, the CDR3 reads TGCGCCAGCAGCCGGGTGGAGGCTAATGAAAAACTGTTTTTT. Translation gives CASSRVEANEKLFF.